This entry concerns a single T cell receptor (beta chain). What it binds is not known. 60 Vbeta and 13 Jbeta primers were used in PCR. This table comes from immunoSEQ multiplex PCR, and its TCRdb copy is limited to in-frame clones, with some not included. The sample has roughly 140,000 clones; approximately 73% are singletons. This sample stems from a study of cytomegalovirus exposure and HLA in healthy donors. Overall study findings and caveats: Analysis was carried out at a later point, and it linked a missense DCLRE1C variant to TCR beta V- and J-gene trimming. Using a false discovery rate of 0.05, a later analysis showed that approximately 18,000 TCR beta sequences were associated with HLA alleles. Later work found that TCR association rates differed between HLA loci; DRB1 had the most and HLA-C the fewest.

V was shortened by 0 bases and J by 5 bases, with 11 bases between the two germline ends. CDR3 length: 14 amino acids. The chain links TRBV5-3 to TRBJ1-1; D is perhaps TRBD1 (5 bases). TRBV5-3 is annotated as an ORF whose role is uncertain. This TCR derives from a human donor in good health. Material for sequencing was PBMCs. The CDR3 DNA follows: TGTGCCAGAAGCTTGGCCTGGGGGGGGACTGAAGCTTTCTTT. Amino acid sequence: CARSLAWGGTEAFF.